These 24 T cell receptor beta chains share one sample of origin, sequenced in a study of OX40 agonist ivuxolimab in advanced cancers. The repertoire was sequenced with immunoSEQ multiplex PCR; TCRdb's copy has only in-frame clones and lacks some. The table records fewer than 85,000 clones, roughly 85% of them present only once. Here the sequenced sample was CD4+ or CD8+ T cells sorted from blood, taken in a trial of the OX40 agonist ivuxolimab. The receptors come from an adult with an advanced solid tumor such as melanoma, head and neck, liver or kidney cancer.

This sequence joins TRBV15 and TRBJ2-7; D not certain. Germline V gives CDR1 LNHNV, CDR2 YYDKDF (reference sequence). This CDR3 has 14 residues. With 2 bases removed from V and 7 bases from J, the gap between germline ends came to 15 bases. The CDR3 DNA follows: TGTGCCACCAGCAGAATACCCGGAGTGGGGGAGCAGTACTTC. Protein product: CATSRIPGVGEQYF.

The V call is TRBV5-8, the J call TRBJ2-2; TRBD1 agrees at 8 bases. Germline values: CDR1 SGHTS, CDR2 YDEGEE. V dropped 4 bases and J dropped 6; count of bases not matched to a gene: 14. The CDR3 contains 17 residues. The CDR3 here is CASSASRDRLLAGELFF. CDR3 coding DNA: TGTGCCAGCAGCGCGTCCCGGGACAGGTTACTCGCCGGGGAGCTGTTTTTT.

This chain connects TRBV30 to TRBJ1-6, with D possibly matching TRBD1 (5 bases). V gave up 2 bases and J gave up 7 bases, with 18 bases separating them. In germline, CDR1 is GTSNPN, CDR2 SVGIG (reference sequence). The CDR3 loop spans 16 amino acids. CDR3 DNA sequence: TGTGCCTGGAGTCCCCCGGGGAGGGGAGGGAATTCACCCCTCCACTTT. As protein: CAWSPPGRGGNSPLHF.

Here the CDR3 reads CASSPYVFATAKGEAFF. In DNA, the CDR3 is TGTGCCAGCAGCCCTTACGTCTTCGCCACCGCTAAGGGTGAAGCTTTCTTT. The chain combines TRBV28 with TRBJ1-1; D remains ambiguous. From germline, CDR1 is MDHEN and CDR2 SYDVKM. This CDR3 comprises 17 residues. Deletions cut 6 bases from V and 7 bases from J, with 27 bases between. Together with reference TRBV28 and TRBJ1-1, the CDR3 gives the full variable domain: DVKVTQSSRYLVKRTGEKVFLECVQDMDHENMFWYRQDPGLGLRLIYFSYDVKMKEKGDIPEGYSVSREKKERFSLILESASTNQTSMYLCASSPYVFATAKGEAFFGQGTRLTVV.

The genes are TRBV2 and TRBJ2-3; D call uncertain. The CDR3 consists of 12 residues. The V and J ends lost 7 bases and 0 bases respectively, with 5 bases between them. The V gene's germline CDR1 is SNHLY and CDR2 FYNNEI. The CDR3 coding sequence is TGTGCCAGCACTACTAGCACAGATACGCAGTATTTT. This sequence encodes CASTTSTDTQYF. Together with reference TRBV2 and TRBJ2-3, the CDR3 gives the full variable domain: EPEVTQTPSHQVTQMGQEVILRCVPISNHLYFYWYRQILGQKVEFLVSFYNNEISEKSEIFDDQFSVERPDGSNFTLKIRSTKLEDSAMYFCASTTSTDTQYFGPGTRLTVL.

The CDR3 DNA is TGCGCCAGCAGCTTGGCCGGTGCGGGAAACACTGAAGCTTTCTTT. This sequence encodes CASSLAGAGNTEAFF. The V and J genes are TRBV5-1 and TRBJ1-1; D is unclear. The CDR3 runs 15 residues. The V gene's germline CDR1 is SGHRS and CDR2 YFSETQ. Trimming stripped 0 bases from V and 2 bases from J, with 11 bases between.

This clone is labeled medium-sized. The V and J genes are TRBV10-1 and TRBJ2-3; tentative D call: TRBD2 (6 bases). V gave up 3 bases and J gave up 4 bases, with 14 bases separating them. Germline CDR1 reads WNHNN; CDR2 reads SYGVQD (reference sequence). This CDR3 spans 15 amino acids. The CDR3: CASSDAGLRSDTQYF. The CDR3 region has the DNA TGCGCCAGCAGTGACGCGGGATTAAGGTCAGATACGCAGTATTTT.

The chain recombines TRBV6-6 with TRBJ2-7, with 8 bases aligning to TRBD1. Germline V gene lookup returns CDR1 MNHNY and CDR2 SVGAGI (reference sequence). V shed 5 bases, J shed 8 bases, and the junction held 8 bases outside the gene matches. The CDR3 is 13 amino acids. In nucleotides, the CDR3 is TGTGCCAGCAGTCCCCTAGACAGGGGAAAGCAGTACTTC. Its translation: CASSPLDRGKQYF.

V gene TRBV5-8 combines with J gene TRBJ2-7; 11 nucleotides match TRBD2. Germline V lookup: CDR1 SGHTS, CDR2 YDEGEE. This CDR3 region has 16 residues. The V gene end was trimmed by 5 bases and the J gene end by 1 base; junction bases not matched to a gene: 8. The DNA for the CDR3 is TGTGCCAGCAGATCACCTAGCGGGAGGATGTCCTACGAGCAGTACTTC. It encodes CASRSPSGRMSYEQYF. Drawing the rest from reference TRBV5-8 and TRBJ2-7, the complete variable domain is EAGVTQSPTHLIKTRGQQATLRCSPISGHTSVYWYQQALGLGLQFLLWYDEGEERNRGNFPPRFSGRQFPNYSSELNVNALELEDSALYLCASRSPSGRMSYEQYFGPGTRLTVT.

This rearrangement joins TRBV2 to TRBJ2-5, with a tentative D call TRBD2 (6 bases). This CDR3 has 15 residues. Trimming shortened V by 6 bases and J by 7 bases, and 21 bases separated the two germline ends. In germline, CDR1 is SNHLY, CDR2 FYNNEI. CDR3 protein: CASSQTGTLGGTQYF. The DNA for the CDR3 is TGTGCCAGCAGCCAGACCGGGACTCTGGGGGGGACCCAGTACTTC.

The chain combines TRBV5-8 with TRBJ1-1, with TRBD1 as a possible D gene (6 bases). The V end was cut by 4 bases, the J end by 5 bases, with 15 bases between. The CDR3 is made up of 14 amino acids. The germline gives CDR1 SGHTS, CDR2 YDEGEE. CDR3: CASSRNREGTEAFF. For the CDR3, the DNA is TGTGCCAGCAGCCGAAACAGGGAAGGGACTGAAGCTTTCTTT.

CDR3 protein: CASSPSWSTKDNEQFF. CDR3 nucleotides: TGTGCCAGCAGTCCGAGCTGGTCTACAAAGGACAATGAGCAGTTCTTC. This chain uses TRBV28 with TRBJ2-1; D unresolved. Germline lookup yields CDR1 MDHEN and CDR2 SYDVKM. V gave up 5 bases and J gave up 5 bases, with 19 bases separating them. The CDR3 covers 16 residues. The full variable domain, its missing parts supplied by reference TRBV28 and TRBJ2-1, is DVKVTQSSRYLVKRTGEKVFLECVQDMDHENMFWYRQDPGLGLRLIYFSYDVKMKEKGDIPEGYSVSREKKERFSLILESASTNQTSMYLCASSPSWSTKDNEQFFGPGTRLTVL.

The rearrangement uses TRBV28 and TRBJ1-2; possibly TRBD1 for D (5 bases). CDR1 is MDHEN and CDR2 is SYDVKM in the germline V gene. V was shortened by 5 bases and J by 1 base, with 20 bases between the two germline ends. CDR3 size: 17 residues. CDR3 loop: CASSARADKSYNYGYTF. For the CDR3, the DNA is TGTGCCAGCAGTGCTCGGGCGGACAAGTCGTATAACTATGGCTACACCTTC.

This chain connects TRBV5-1 to TRBJ1-2; possible D gene TRBD1, 5 bases. The germline gives CDR1 SGHRS, CDR2 YFSETQ. The length of the CDR3 is 15 residues. The germline V and J ends were trimmed by 4 bases and 3 bases, with 16 bases remaining between them. The CDR3 loop reads CASSTAAGGDYGYTF. Here the CDR3 DNA reads TGCGCCAGCAGCACCGCCGCGGGGGGAGACTATGGCTACACCTTC.

The V gene is TRBV9, the J gene TRBJ2-3, with D tentatively TRBD2 (6 bases). V lost 0 bases and J 2 bases, leaving 10 bases between the germline ends. CDR3 length: 15 residues. Germline assignment: CDR1 SGDLS and CDR2 YYNGEE. CDR3 amino acids: CASSVVAADTDTQYF. CDR3 DNA sequence: TGTGCCAGCAGCGTAGTAGCGGCAGACACAGATACGCAGTATTTT. The complete variable domain, with remaining parts taken from reference TRBV9 and TRBJ2-3, reads DSGVTQTPKHLITATGQRVTLRCSPRSGDLSVYWYQQSLDQGLQFLIQYYNGEERAKGNILERFSAQQFPDLHSELNLSSLELGDSALYFCASSVVAADTDTQYFGPGTRLTVL.

This chain uses TRBV15 with TRBJ2-5; tentatively, D is TRBD2 (5 bases). The germline gives CDR1 LNHNV, CDR2 YYDKDF (reference sequence). The length of the CDR3 is 15 residues. V was trimmed by 1 base and J by 1 base, leaving 10 bases between them. CDR3 protein: CATSRARTRQETQYF. The DNA of the CDR3 is TGTGCCACCAGCAGAGCAAGGACTCGCCAAGAGACCCAGTACTTC.

V is TRBV5-1 and J is TRBJ1-2, with D perhaps TRBD1 (5 bases). Deletions cut 0 bases from V and 6 bases from J, with 15 bases between. This CDR3 region has 15 residues. Germline V gives CDR1 SGHRS, CDR2 YFSETQ. CDR3: CASSLEVQGGDGYTF. The CDR3 coding sequence is TGCGCCAGCAGCTTGGAGGTCCAGGGTGGGGATGGCTACACCTTC.

The genes are TRBV18 and TRBJ1-4, with 8 bases identical to TRBD1. The J segment lost 8 bases and the V segment lost 3 bases, leaving 8 bases of the junction unmatched. The CDR3 consists of 15 residues. CDR1 KGHSH and CDR2 LQKENI come from the germline V gene. CDR3 sequence reads: CASSPADREGEKLFF. The CDR3 DNA follows: TGTGCCAGCTCACCCGCGGACAGGGAGGGGGAAAAACTGTTTTTT.

The chain carries TRBV30 and TRBJ1-1; D is perhaps TRBD1 (6 bases). CDR3 length equals 14 residues. Trimming removed 2 bases from V and 5 bases from J, with 15 bases in between. Germline CDR1 GTSNPN, CDR2 SVGIG (reference sequence). CDR3 bases: TGTGCCTGGAGTTACGGGGGAGGGGGTACTGAAGCTTTCTTT. It codes for CAWSYGGGGTEAFF.

The chain recombines TRBV9 with TRBJ2-5; the match to TRBD1 covers 8 bases. The CDR3 runs 15 residues. Germline V lookup: CDR1 SGDLS, CDR2 YYNGEE. Trimming cost V 4 bases and J 4 bases; bases outside gene matches: 9. The CDR3 DNA reads as TGTGCCAGCAGCCAAAAGACAGGGGCCCGAGAGACCCAGTACTTC. It translates to CASSQKTGARETQYF.

The chain couples TRBV27 to TRBJ2-6; D remains ambiguous. The germline V and J ends were trimmed by 5 bases and 0 bases, with 11 bases remaining between them. Germline CDR1 is MNHEY and CDR2 is SMNVEV (reference sequence). The CDR3 loop spans 16 amino acids. DNA for the CDR3: TGTGCCAGCAGTGGGCGACAATACTCTGGGGCCAACGTCCTGACTTTC. Encoded protein: CASSGRQYSGANVLTF.

The rearrangement uses TRBV18 and TRBJ1-3; D call uncertain. The V and J ends lost 6 bases and 0 bases respectively, with 12 bases between them. This CDR3 contains 15 residues. Germline V CDR1 and CDR2: KGHSH, LQKENI. CDR3 sequence reads: CASSQSMSSGNTIYF. DNA for the CDR3: TGTGCCAGCTCCCAATCTATGAGCTCTGGAAACACCATATATTTT.

The CDR3 nucleotides read TGCGCCAGCAGTCCACGCAACCTTAAGAATCAGCCCCAGCATTTT. It specifies CASSPRNLKNQPQHF. The J gene is TRBJ1-5, the V gene TRBV23-1; D gene ambiguous. TRBV23-1 counts as an open reading frame of uncertain function. The CDR3 runs 15 residues. V lost 4 bases and J lost 4, with 14 bases in between.

The chain couples TRBV11-3 to TRBJ2-1; a weak D match, TRBD2 (6 bases). With 5 bases removed from V and 5 bases from J, the gap between germline ends came to 19 bases. This CDR3 is 16 amino acids long. The germline gives CDR1 SGHNT, CDR2 YENEEA. CDR3 in amino acids: CASSLRGTAGHNEQFF. CDR3 bases: TGTGCCAGCAGCCTTCGGGGGACTGCAGGGCACAATGAGCAGTTCTTC.